The present TCR beta chain was sequenced within a study of CD4 and CD8 cells across lung adenocarcinoma regions. Germline-derived CDR1 and CDR2 are SEHNR and FQNEAQ (reference sequence). V lost 3 bases and J 13 bases, leaving 16 bases between the germline ends. The CDR3 has 13 residues. Donors had localized lung adenocarcinoma, a non-small cell lung cancer. TCRdb called the PCR reads again in MiXCR, with one record for every CDR3 protein. The sample carries about 5,500 distinct CDR3 sequences, approximately 51% recorded once. Specimen: CD8+ T cells from the margin of a lung tumor. The rearrangement links TRBV7-9 to TRBJ2-1; no firm D call. The clonotype was recovered from a male donor with lung adenocarcinoma. The CD4 and CD8 labels of this study may be unreliable. CDR3 sequence: CASSFVQQETQFF. The CDR3 DNA sequence: TGTGCCAGCAGCTTCGTGCAGCAAGAGACCCAGTTCTTC.